The clone carrying this TCR beta chain was counted only a few times. Its antigen is still unknown. The data were taken from a study of T cell repertoires in cytomegalovirus infection. Study information: Signatures in public TCR beta sequences pointed to both CMV infection and matching HLA type.

Study-wide results and limits: Summed frequency of shared TCR beta families picked out CMV carriers who also had the relevant HLA. HLA-C-restricted CMV-specific TCR beta clonotypes were dominant in the ex vivo response.

The length of the CDR3 is 13 residues. Deletions cut 5 bases from V and 5 bases from J, with 10 bases between. Per the germline V gene, CDR1 is SGHAT and CDR2 is FQNNGV. TCRdb independently ran MiXCR on the reads; one entry per CDR3 protein. The table includes fewer than 700,000 distinct CDR3 sequences, roughly 26% detected once. This TCR derives from a human donor in good health (CMV status not recorded). Some clones in this sample may be carry-over from other donors' samples. The sequencing sample was made of CD8+ T cells from PBMCs. This chain links TRBV11-2 with TRBJ1-5, with D possibly being TRBD1 (5 bases). Written as DNA, the CDR3 is TGTGCCAGCAGCCGGGGCGGGGATCAGCCCCAGCATTTT. Translated, it gives CASSRGGDQPQHF.